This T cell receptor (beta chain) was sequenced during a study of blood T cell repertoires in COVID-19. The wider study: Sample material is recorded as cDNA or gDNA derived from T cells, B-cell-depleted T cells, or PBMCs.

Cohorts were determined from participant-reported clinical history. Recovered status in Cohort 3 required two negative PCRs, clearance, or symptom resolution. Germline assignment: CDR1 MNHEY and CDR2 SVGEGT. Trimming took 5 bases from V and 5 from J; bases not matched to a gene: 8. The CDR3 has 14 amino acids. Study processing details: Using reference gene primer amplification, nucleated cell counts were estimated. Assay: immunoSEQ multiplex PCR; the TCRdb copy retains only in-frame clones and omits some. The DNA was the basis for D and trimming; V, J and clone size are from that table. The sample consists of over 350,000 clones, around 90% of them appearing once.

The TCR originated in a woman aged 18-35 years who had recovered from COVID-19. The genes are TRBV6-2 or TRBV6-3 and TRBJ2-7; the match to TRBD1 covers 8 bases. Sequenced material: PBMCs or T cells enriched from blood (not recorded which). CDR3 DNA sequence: TGTGCCAGCAGTACCTGGACAGGGCGGGACGAGCAGTACTTC. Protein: CASSTWTGRDEQYF.